This TCR beta chain was sequenced for a study of cytomegalovirus exposure and HLA in healthy donors. Findings and limits, study-wide: The study recorded 164 TCR beta chains that were cytomegalovirus-associated. A missense variant in DCLRE1C was later tied to TCR beta V- and J-gene trimming.

To note about this clone: Its antigen is undetermined.

Primers: 60 Vbeta forward and 13 Jbeta reverse. The assay was immunoSEQ multiplex PCR, and TCRdb's table has in-frame clones only and misses some. Of 150,000 or so clones listed, approximately 86% are singletons. The CDR3 contains 15 residues. Germline V gene sequence: CDR1 MNHEY, CDR2 SVGAGI. The TCR sequence derives from a woman under 30 in good health and CMV-seronegative. The sample comprised PBMCs. The gene calls are TRBV6-5 and TRBJ2-5; 12 positions match TRBD2. The tail of the sequence fits TRBJ2-7 better, so the J call may be wrong. CDR3 coding DNA: TGTGCCAGCAGCCCTAGCGGGAGGGTCACGGACGAGCAGTACTTC. Amino acid sequence: CASSPSGRVTDEQYF.